What follows are 9 T cell receptor beta chains derived from one specimen sequenced in a study of blood T cell repertoires in COVID-19. Some clones are missing from TCRdb's copy, which holds only in-frame ones; the method was immunoSEQ multiplex PCR. The table includes roughly 150,000 clones, around four fifths detected once. Sequences were obtained from peripheral blood. The receptors here all came from a woman older than 75 with active or convalescent COVID-19.

The chain uses TRBV3-1 (or the pseudogene TRBV3-2) and TRBJ1-2; D unresolved. The germline gives CDR1 LGHDT, CDR2 YNNKEL (reference sequence). The length of the CDR3 is 14 residues. The CDR3 region is CASLGIGGNYGYTF. As DNA, the CDR3 is TGTGCTAGCCTTGGGATCGGAGGGAACTATGGCTACACCTTC.

The V gene is TRBV7-9, the J gene TRBJ1-2, with 7 bases fitting TRBD1. V shed 8 bases and J 7 bases; nucleotides not matched to a gene: 10. Germline V gives CDR1 SEHNR, CDR2 FQNEAQ (reference sequence). The CDR3 has 13 amino acids. CDR3 amino acids: CASGAWTGGGYTF. CDR3 coding DNA: TGTGCCAGCGGCGCCTGGACAGGCGGTGGCTACACCTTC.

The chain couples TRBV25-1 to TRBJ1-2, with no clear D. In germline, CDR1 is MGHDK, CDR2 SYGVNS. Trimming shortened V by 8 bases and J by 8 bases, and 15 bases separated the two germline ends. The CDR3 length is 12 residues. The CDR3 DNA sequence: TGTGCCAGCCGCGGGCAGGAGGAGGGCTACACCTTC. It is translated as CASRGQEEGYTF.

V is TRBV20-1 and J is TRBJ1-1; D is ambiguous. The CDR3 has 11 amino acids. Per the germline V gene, CDR1 is DFQATT and CDR2 is SNEGSKA (reference sequence). V was shortened by 8 bases and J by 1 base, with 8 bases between the two germline ends. Here the CDR3 reads CSTSENTEAFF. DNA for the CDR3: TGCAGTACGTCAGAGAACACTGAAGCTTTCTTT.

The chain carries TRBV19 and TRBJ1-1; D is perhaps TRBD1 (5 bases). The CDR3 consists of 16 residues. Trimming cost V 3 bases and J 1 base, with 15 bases left between them. Germline CDR1 is LNHDA and CDR2 is SQIVND (reference sequence). The CDR3 loop reads CASSMVYRRENTEAFF. CDR3 in DNA: TGTGCCAGTAGTATGGTCTACAGGAGAGAGAACACTGAAGCTTTCTTT.

The CDR3 nucleotides read TGTGCCAGCAGAGACCTCAGGGGCGCTGAAGCTTTCTTT. As protein: CASRDLRGAEAFF. This chain uses TRBV2 with TRBJ1-1; D is perhaps TRBD1 (6 bases). Trimming stripped 6 bases from V and 6 bases from J, with 14 bases between. Germline V lookup: CDR1 SNHLY, CDR2 FYNNEI. This CDR3 has 13 residues.

The chain couples TRBV6-5 to TRBJ2-5, with 7 bases that match TRBD2. The germline gives CDR1 MNHEY, CDR2 SVGAGI. After removal of 0 bases from V and 5 bases from J, the junction contained 6 bases not matched to a gene. CDR3 size: 15 residues. The CDR3 nucleotides read TGTGCCAGCAGTTACTCCGGCGGGGGAACCGAGACCCAGTACTTC. Amino acid sequence: CASSYSGGGTETQYF.

The V gene is TRBV9, the J gene TRBJ2-1; 7 positions match TRBD2. The germline V gene has CDR1 SGDLS and CDR2 YYNGEE. CDR3 size: 17 residues. V lost 4 bases to trimming and J lost 4 bases; unmatched junction nucleotides: 14. The DNA of the CDR3 is TGTGCCAGCAGCACCCCGGGGGGAAGGGGACGATACAATGAGCAGTTCTTC. Protein sequence: CASSTPGGRGRYNEQFF. The full variable domain, its missing parts supplied by reference TRBV9 and TRBJ2-1, is DSGVTQTPKHLITATGQRVTLRCSPRSGDLSVYWYQQSLDQGLQFLIQYYNGEERAKGNILERFSAQQFPDLHSELNLSSLELGDSALYFCASSTPGGRGRYNEQFFGPGTRLTVL.

In this sample, this clone turned up once. V gene TRBV5-1 combines with J gene TRBJ2-6; D is undetermined. V lost 3 bases and J 0 bases, leaving 10 bases between the germline ends. This CDR3 region has 16 residues. CDR1 and CDR2 (germline): SGHRS, YFSETQ. The CDR3 region has the DNA TGCGCCAGCAGCTCATTTAGCAGCTCTGGGGCCAACGTCCTGACTTTC. Translated, it gives CASSSFSSSGANVLTF.